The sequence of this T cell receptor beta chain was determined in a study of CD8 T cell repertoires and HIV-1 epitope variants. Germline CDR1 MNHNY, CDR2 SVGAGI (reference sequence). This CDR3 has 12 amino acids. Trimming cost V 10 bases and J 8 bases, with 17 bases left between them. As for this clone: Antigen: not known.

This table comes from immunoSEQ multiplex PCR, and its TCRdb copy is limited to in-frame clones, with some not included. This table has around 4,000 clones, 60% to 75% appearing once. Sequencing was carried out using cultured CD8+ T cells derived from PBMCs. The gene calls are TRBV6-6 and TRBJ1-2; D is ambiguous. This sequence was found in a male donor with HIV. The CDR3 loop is CATTPYGVGYTF. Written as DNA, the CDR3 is TGTGCCACAACCCCTTACGGGGTAGGCTACACCTTC.